The source of this T cell receptor beta chain is a study of shared clonotypes between healthy human individuals. Here immunoSEQ multiplex PCR was the method, and the copy in TCRdb shows in-frame clones only, minus some. Of some 2.1 million clones in the sample, roughly 94% were seen once. This clonotype was obtained from a man aged 18 to 30 in good health. The material sequenced was naive CD4+ T cells sorted from blood. Regarding subset: CD45RA+ positively selected.

CDR3 nucleotides: TGTGCCATCAGCAGGGAGGACAATCAGCCCCAGCATTTT. Protein product: CAISREDNQPQHF. The chain uses TRBV10-3 and TRBJ1-5, with D maybe TRBD1 (5 bases). Germline-derived CDR1 and CDR2 are ENHRY and SYGVKD. CDR3 length: 13 amino acids. V shed 6 bases and J shed 3 bases, with 9 bases lying between them.